This T cell receptor (beta chain) was recovered during a study of blood T cell repertoires in COVID-19. Study in general: Researchers got acute and convalescent COVID-19 samples from the United States, Italy and Spain. Sample material is recorded as cDNA or gDNA derived from T cells, B-cell-depleted T cells, or PBMCs.

As processed by the authors: Reference gene primer amplification yielded estimated nucleated cell counts. The method was immunoSEQ multiplex PCR; TCRdb's version includes in-frame clones alone and lacks a portion of them. The DNA was the basis for D and trimming; V, J and clone size are from that table. The profile shows approximately 50,000 clones, roughly 88% of them singletons. V lost 5 bases, J lost 1 base, and 6 bases lay in between. CDR3 length equals 12 residues. The V gene's germline CDR1 is SQVTM and CDR2 ANQGSEA. The sample comprised peripheral blood. The clonotype was recovered from a human donor in a cohort sampled during active COVID-19. V usage is TRBV29-1 and J usage is TRBJ2-1; D gene ambiguous. CDR3 sequence (DNA): TGCAGCGTTATTTCTTCCTACAATGAGCAGTTCTTC. Protein product: CSVISSYNEQFF.